The rows below give T cell receptor beta chains drawn from one sample of a study of CD8 T cells in Susac syndrome. TCRdb re-called the immunoSEQ multiplex PCR reads with MiXCR, one entry per CDR3 protein. The table records under 200,000 distinct CDR3 sequences, roughly 92% of them present only once. Sequencing was carried out using CD4+ T cells from PBMCs. The receptor source for this set is a human donor in good health. Each CDR3 is given with its conserved first and last residue. Fields, in order: clone size, D gene, J gene, V gene, CDR3 protein, CDR3 DNA. A D gene is named only where the DNA matches it firmly. For some rows the clone size is stated as once, few or many, or as a class when expanded; others skip it.

once NA TRBJ2-1 TRBV6-6 CASSYPTGLNNEQFF TGTGCCAGCAGTTACCCCACAGGGTTAAACAATGAGCAGTTCTTC
NA TRBD1 TRBJ1-2 TRBV6-5 CASSYSRQGTPYTF TGTGCCAGCAGTTACTCGAGACAGGGAACCCCCTACACCTTC
few NA TRBJ1-5 TRBV4-3 CASSQDHDQPQHF TGCGCCAGCAGCCAAGATCATGATCAGCCCCAGCATTTT
NA TRBD1 TRBJ2-7 TRBV6-1 CASSQTRTGSYEQYF TGTGCCAGCAGCCAGACCCGGACAGGGTCCTACGAGCAGTACTTC
once TRBD2 TRBJ2-7 TRBV19 CASRVAGAGSYEQYF TGTGCCAGTAGGGTAGCGGGGGCAGGCTCCTACGAGCAGTACTTC
NA NA TRBJ2-1 TRBV7-2 CASSRGTYSYNEQFF TGTGCCAGCAGTCGGGGGACGTACTCCTACAATGAGCAGTTCTTC
NA NA TRBJ1-1 TRBV3-1 CASSQDPRGTEAFF TGTGCCAGCAGCCAAGATCCCAGGGGCACTGAAGCTTTCTTT
NA NA TRBJ2-5 TRBV6-5 CASSYSMQETQYF TGTGCCAGCAGTTACTCAATGCAAGAGACCCAGTACTTC
NA NA TRBJ2-2 TRBV30 CAWSREQPGELFF TGTGCCTGGAGCCGCGAACAGCCGGGGGAGCTGTTTTTT
NA NA TRBJ2-5 TRBV19 CASSGIPETQYF TGTGCCAGTTCAGGGATACCGGAGACCCAGTACTTC
NA NA TRBJ2-1 TRBV30 CAWTPGDVGAQFF TGTGCCTGGACCCCAGGTGACGTCGGAGCTCAGTTCTTC
NA TRBD2 TRBJ2-3 TRBV4-2 CASSPSGGASNTQYF TGTGCCAGCAGCCCATCCGGGGGGGCTAGCAATACGCAGTATTTT
NA NA TRBJ2-1 TRBV5-8 CATSGSGNEQFF TGTGCCACGTCCGGGTCTGGGAATGAGCAGTTCTTC
NA TRBD1 TRBJ2-7 TRBV28 CASQTGGRNEQYF TGTGCCAGCCAGACAGGGGGAAGGAACGAGCAGTACTTC
once NA TRBJ2-7 TRBV5-1 CASSLKGPRSEQYF TGCGCCAGCAGCTTGAAGGGGCCAAGATCCGAGCAGTACTTC
NA NA TRBJ1-6 TRBV3-1 CASSPLLGEFSPLHF TGTGCCAGCAGCCCCCTGCTGGGAGAGTTTTCACCCCTCCACTTT
NA NA TRBJ1-1 TRBV3-1 CASSRRQMNTEAFF TGTGCCAGCAGCCGGCGACAGATGAACACTGAAGCTTTCTTT
once TRBD1 TRBJ2-5 TRBV29-1 CSVSPTGYETQYF TGCAGCGTCTCCCCGACAGGGTACGAGACCCAGTACTTC
NA NA TRBJ1-4 TRBV20-1 CSAREWGTNEKLFF TGCAGTGCTAGAGAATGGGGAACTAATGAAAAACTGTTTTTT
NA TRBD2 TRBJ2-1 TRBV14 CASSKIRSSGGNNEQFF TGTGCCAGCAGCAAGATCCGGAGTAGCGGGGGGAACAATGAGCAGTTCTTC
NA NA TRBJ2-2 TRBV3-1 CASSQAAQDTGELFF TGTGCCAGCAGCCAAGCAGCACAGGATACCGGGGAGCTGTTTTTT
NA NA TRBJ2-3 TRBV3-1 CASSPTSRGTTQYF TGTGCCAGCAGCCCGACTTCGAGGGGAACTACGCAGTATTTT
NA NA TRBJ1-6 TRBV5-1 CASSLEGRDSSPLHF TGCGCCAGCAGCTTGGAAGGTCGCGACAGTTCACCCCTCCACTTT
once TRBD2 TRBJ2-1 TRBV5-1 CASSLFSSGGGEQFF TGCGCCAGCAGCTTGTTCTCTAGCGGGGGCGGAGAGCAGTTCTTC
NA NA TRBJ1-2 TRBV5-1 CASSLSTANYGYTF TGCGCCAGCAGCTTGAGTACGGCAAACTATGGCTACACCTTC
NA NA TRBJ1-5 TRBV12-3/TRBV12-4 CASGRRLGAQPQHF TGTGCCAGCGGACGGCGTTTGGGGGCTCAGCCCCAGCATTTT
NA NA TRBJ2-6 TRBV6-2/TRBV6-3 CASSYFSSGANVLTF TGTGCCAGCAGTTATTTCAGCTCTGGGGCCAACGTCCTGACTTTC
once NA TRBJ1-2 TRBV4-1 CASSRGTVANYGYTF TGCGCCAGCAGCCGGGGGACGGTGGCTAACTATGGCTACACCTTC
NA NA TRBJ1-3 TRBV3-1 CASSQDTGITGHSGNTIYF TGTGCCAGCAGCCAAGATACGGGTATAACAGGCCACTCTGGAAACACCATATATTTT
NA NA TRBJ2-2 TRBV7-2 CASSSFGGHNTGELFF TGTGCCAGCAGCTCGTTCGGGGGGCATAACACCGGGGAGCTGTTTTTT
NA TRBD1 TRBJ2-1 TRBV5-1 CASSPGGAGGENEQFF TGCGCCAGCAGCCCTGGAGGGGCAGGGGGCGAAAATGAGCAGTTCTTC
NA NA TRBJ1-4 TRBV23-1 CAGSSNEKLFF TGCGCCGGCAGCTCGAATGAAAAACTGTTTTTT
NA TRBD2 TRBJ2-2 TRBV6-1 CAAGRRLTGELFF TGTGCAGCCGGGAGGAGGCTCACCGGGGAGCTGTTTTTT
NA NA TRBJ1-6 TRBV14 CASSRKTGVGSPLHF TGTGCCAGCAGCCGGAAAACCGGGGTGGGGTCACCCCTCCACTTT
NA NA TRBJ1-1 TRBV7-2 CASSSKAPSLNTEAFF TGTGCCAGCAGCTCGAAGGCCCCCTCCCTGAACACTGAAGCTTTCTTT
NA NA TRBJ1-6 TRBV7-8 CASSKNRNSPLHF TGTGCCAGCAGCAAAAACAGGAATTCACCCCTCCACTTT